A single sample is the source of the 15 T cell receptor beta chains below, sequenced in a study of early T cells in non-severe SARS-CoV-2 infection. TCRdb passed the 5' RACE reads through MiXCR, listing each CDR3 protein once. The sample consists of roughly 100,000 distinct CDR3 sequences, about 13% of them appearing once. Sequencing used whole blood. These receptors were collected from an adult who was a healthcare worker with PCR-confirmed SARS-CoV-2 infection or an uninfected control (not recorded which).

This clonotype was recorded a few times. The chain joins TRBV4-1 to TRBJ2-6; D is uncertain. CDR3 size: 14 residues. V lost 1 base and J 4 bases, leaving 5 bases between the germline ends. Germline lookup yields CDR1 MGHRA and CDR2 YSYEKL. CDR3 protein: CASSQGPGANVLTF. In DNA, the CDR3 is TGCGCCAGCAGCCAAGGCCCGGGGGCCAACGTCCTGACTTTC.

The chain couples TRBV6-2 or TRBV6-3 to TRBJ2-3; TRBD2 aligns across 10 bases. This CDR3 spans 18 amino acids. Germline V CDR1 and CDR2: MNHEY, SVGEGT. J lost 0 bases, V lost 2 bases, and 8 bases had no gene match. CDR3 loop: CASSYRVAGGASTDTQYF. The CDR3 DNA reads as TGTGCCAGCAGTTACCGGGTAGCGGGGGGAGCCAGCACAGATACGCAGTATTTT.

This clonotype has a count of ten or more. The chain links TRBV7-6 to TRBJ2-3; no clear D. This CDR3 spans 12 amino acids. V gave up 5 bases and J gave up 4 bases, with 7 bases separating them. Germline loops: CDR1 SGHVS, CDR2 FNYEAQ. The CDR3 here is CASSRRSDTQYF. The CDR3 nucleotides are TGTGCCAGCAGCCGCAGGTCAGATACGCAGTATTTT.

This clonotype appeared many times. The chain uses TRBV20-1 and TRBJ2-7, with D unresolved. Germline V gene lookup returns CDR1 DFQATT and CDR2 SNEGSKA (reference sequence). V lost 4 bases to trimming and J lost 2 bases, with 9 bases between them. CDR3 length equals 12 residues. This CDR3 reads CSAMLRTYEQYF. CDR3 DNA sequence: TGCAGTGCTATGCTCAGGACCTACGAGCAGTACTTC.

This clonotype has at least ten counts. This chain connects TRBV5-1 to TRBJ2-3; no reliable D call. Germline lookup yields CDR1 SGHRS and CDR2 YFSETQ. This CDR3 comprises 15 residues. V was shortened by 3 bases and J by 2 bases, with 13 bases between the two germline ends. Here the CDR3 reads CASSWSGRPTDTQYF. The DNA for the CDR3 is TGCGCCAGCAGCTGGTCCGGAAGGCCCACAGATACGCAGTATTTT.

The table lists this clonotype with many counts. V and J are TRBV6-5 and TRBJ1-2, with D perhaps TRBD1 (5 bases). Between the trimmed V and J ends, which lost 5 bases and 4 bases, there was a span of 23 bases. Germline CDR1 reads MNHEY; CDR2 reads SVGAGI. The CDR3 spans 17 residues. The CDR3 reads CASSQLRLGARPYGYTF. The CDR3 coding sequence is TGTGCCAGCAGTCAGTTAAGGTTAGGGGCGCGCCCCTATGGCTACACCTTC.

This clonotype turned up a few times. The V and J genes are TRBV6-5 and TRBJ2-2; 7 bases fit TRBD1. The CDR3 has 19 amino acids. Germline V gene sequence: CDR1 MNHEY, CDR2 SVGAGI. Germline trimming cut 3 bases from V and 4 bases from J; bases unmatched to any gene: 17. The CDR3 DNA sequence: TGTGCCAGCAGTTATGCCTCCCTTCTGGGTAGGGGGCCCACCGGGGAGCTGTTTTTT. Translation: CASSYASLLGRGPTGELFF.

This clonotype was found many times. The rearrangement uses TRBV4-1 and TRBJ2-7; unclear D gene. The germline V gene has CDR1 MGHRA and CDR2 YSYEKL. The V and J ends lost 1 base and 1 base respectively, with 8 bases between them. CDR3 length equals 14 residues. The CDR3 reads CASSQGPLSYEQYF. CDR3 nucleotides: TGCGCCAGCAGCCAAGGACCGTTATCCTACGAGCAGTACTTC.

This chain links TRBV28 with TRBJ1-2, with unresolved D. The CDR3 is 12 residues long. The ends were cut back, 10 bases at V and 8 bases at J, with 17 bases in the middle. Germline V gene lookup returns CDR1 MDHEN and CDR2 SYDVKM. The CDR3 is CATTPGKYGYTF. CDR3 nucleotide sequence: TGTGCCACCACCCCTGGGAAATACGGCTACACCTTC.

This clonotype was detected only a few times. The gene calls are TRBV6-2 or TRBV6-3 and TRBJ1-5; D ambiguous. Trimming stripped 8 bases from V and 7 bases from J, with 18 bases between. Looked up from germline, CDR1 is MNHEY and CDR2 is SVGEGT. The CDR3 covers 14 residues. The CDR3: CASRDPVVRQPQHF. In DNA form, the CDR3 reads TGTGCCAGCCGTGACCCGGTAGTGAGGCAGCCCCAGCATTTT.

This clonotype was seen many times. The chain joins TRBV7-2 to TRBJ2-3; 8 positions agree with TRBD2. This CDR3 spans 15 amino acids. V lost 3 bases to trimming and J lost 0 bases; unmatched junction nucleotides: 2. Per germline, CDR1 SGHTA and CDR2 FQGNSA. In DNA form, the CDR3 reads TGTGCCAGCAGCTTTAGCGGGACTAGCACAGATACGCAGTATTTT. Protein product: CASSFSGTSTDTQYF.

The sample holds many counts of this clonotype. The chain recombines TRBV15 with TRBJ1-1; 7 nucleotides align to TRBD1. The CDR3 runs to 14 residues. Germline V gene lookup returns CDR1 LNHNV and CDR2 YYDKDF (reference sequence). J gave up 4 bases and V 6 bases, and 8 bases lay outside the gene matches. The CDR3 here is CATSIGGSGTEAFF. In DNA form, the CDR3 reads TGTGCCACCAGTATAGGGGGCTCGGGCACTGAAGCTTTCTTT.

This clonotype was counted many times. The rearrangement links TRBV4-1 to TRBJ2-2; D call uncertain. Germline CDR1 is MGHRA and CDR2 is YSYEKL. The CDR3 sequence is 16 residues long. The V end lost 1 base, the J end lost 3 bases, and 12 bases lay between the germline ends. As DNA, the CDR3 is TGCGCCAGCAGCCAAGGGGTCGTTAGGGACACCGGGGAGCTGTTTTTT. This sequence encodes CASSQGVVRDTGELFF.

The chain couples TRBV18 to TRBJ2-7, with 8 bases matching TRBD1. Trimming cost V 3 bases and J 7 bases; bases outside gene matches: 11. The CDR3 has 15 amino acids. Looked up from germline, CDR1 is KGHSH and CDR2 is LQKENI. CDR3 sequence reads: CASSPGTGGPGEQYF. The CDR3 DNA reads as TGTGCCAGCTCACCCGGGACAGGTGGACCAGGAGAGCAGTACTTC.

This clonotype was picked up a small number of times. The V and J genes are TRBV7-6 and TRBJ1-2, with D possibly TRBD1 on 5 matching bases. The V gene's germline CDR1 is SGHVS and CDR2 FNYEAQ. V was clipped by 5 bases and J by 2 bases, with 12 bases between them. The CDR3 spans 14 residues. The CDR3: CASSGASPNYGYTF. The CDR3 nucleotides read TGTGCCAGCAGCGGGGCTAGCCCCAACTATGGCTACACCTTC.